Many counts were recorded for the clone carrying this TCR beta chain. Its antigen is not known. This sample stems from a study of T cells in Graves' hyperthyroidism and ophthalmopathy. Study-wide context: Blood was drawn when the patient was first diagnosed and still untreated.

General observations from the study: Also found in blood were most expanded thyroid clonotypes above 0.001.

Newly diagnosed patients aged 18 to 65 had hyperthyroidism of under 2 months' duration. Patients were excluded for uncontrolled infection, other autoimmune disease, pregnancy or lactation. The V end lost 8 bases, the J end lost 5 bases, and 24 bases lay between the germline ends. Germline V gives CDR1 DFQATT, CDR2 SNEGSKA (reference sequence). This CDR3 contains 16 residues. RNA transcripts yielded amplified TCR beta CDR3 regions. TCR CDR3 underwent first-round RT-PCR with the HTBI primer set. TCRdb itself ran the multiplex PCR reads through MiXCR, one entry per CDR3 protein. The sample records about 350,000 distinct CDR3 sequences, roughly 13% being singletons.

The chain couples TRBV20-1 to TRBJ2-2; D ambiguous. The sequence was obtained from a woman younger than 45 with Graves' hyperthyroidism. The sequencing input was blood. The CDR3 coding sequence is TGCAGTCCAGGCGTAAGGGCTTGTATCGGTACCGGGGAGCTGTTTTTT. It yields the protein CSPGVRACIGTGELFF.